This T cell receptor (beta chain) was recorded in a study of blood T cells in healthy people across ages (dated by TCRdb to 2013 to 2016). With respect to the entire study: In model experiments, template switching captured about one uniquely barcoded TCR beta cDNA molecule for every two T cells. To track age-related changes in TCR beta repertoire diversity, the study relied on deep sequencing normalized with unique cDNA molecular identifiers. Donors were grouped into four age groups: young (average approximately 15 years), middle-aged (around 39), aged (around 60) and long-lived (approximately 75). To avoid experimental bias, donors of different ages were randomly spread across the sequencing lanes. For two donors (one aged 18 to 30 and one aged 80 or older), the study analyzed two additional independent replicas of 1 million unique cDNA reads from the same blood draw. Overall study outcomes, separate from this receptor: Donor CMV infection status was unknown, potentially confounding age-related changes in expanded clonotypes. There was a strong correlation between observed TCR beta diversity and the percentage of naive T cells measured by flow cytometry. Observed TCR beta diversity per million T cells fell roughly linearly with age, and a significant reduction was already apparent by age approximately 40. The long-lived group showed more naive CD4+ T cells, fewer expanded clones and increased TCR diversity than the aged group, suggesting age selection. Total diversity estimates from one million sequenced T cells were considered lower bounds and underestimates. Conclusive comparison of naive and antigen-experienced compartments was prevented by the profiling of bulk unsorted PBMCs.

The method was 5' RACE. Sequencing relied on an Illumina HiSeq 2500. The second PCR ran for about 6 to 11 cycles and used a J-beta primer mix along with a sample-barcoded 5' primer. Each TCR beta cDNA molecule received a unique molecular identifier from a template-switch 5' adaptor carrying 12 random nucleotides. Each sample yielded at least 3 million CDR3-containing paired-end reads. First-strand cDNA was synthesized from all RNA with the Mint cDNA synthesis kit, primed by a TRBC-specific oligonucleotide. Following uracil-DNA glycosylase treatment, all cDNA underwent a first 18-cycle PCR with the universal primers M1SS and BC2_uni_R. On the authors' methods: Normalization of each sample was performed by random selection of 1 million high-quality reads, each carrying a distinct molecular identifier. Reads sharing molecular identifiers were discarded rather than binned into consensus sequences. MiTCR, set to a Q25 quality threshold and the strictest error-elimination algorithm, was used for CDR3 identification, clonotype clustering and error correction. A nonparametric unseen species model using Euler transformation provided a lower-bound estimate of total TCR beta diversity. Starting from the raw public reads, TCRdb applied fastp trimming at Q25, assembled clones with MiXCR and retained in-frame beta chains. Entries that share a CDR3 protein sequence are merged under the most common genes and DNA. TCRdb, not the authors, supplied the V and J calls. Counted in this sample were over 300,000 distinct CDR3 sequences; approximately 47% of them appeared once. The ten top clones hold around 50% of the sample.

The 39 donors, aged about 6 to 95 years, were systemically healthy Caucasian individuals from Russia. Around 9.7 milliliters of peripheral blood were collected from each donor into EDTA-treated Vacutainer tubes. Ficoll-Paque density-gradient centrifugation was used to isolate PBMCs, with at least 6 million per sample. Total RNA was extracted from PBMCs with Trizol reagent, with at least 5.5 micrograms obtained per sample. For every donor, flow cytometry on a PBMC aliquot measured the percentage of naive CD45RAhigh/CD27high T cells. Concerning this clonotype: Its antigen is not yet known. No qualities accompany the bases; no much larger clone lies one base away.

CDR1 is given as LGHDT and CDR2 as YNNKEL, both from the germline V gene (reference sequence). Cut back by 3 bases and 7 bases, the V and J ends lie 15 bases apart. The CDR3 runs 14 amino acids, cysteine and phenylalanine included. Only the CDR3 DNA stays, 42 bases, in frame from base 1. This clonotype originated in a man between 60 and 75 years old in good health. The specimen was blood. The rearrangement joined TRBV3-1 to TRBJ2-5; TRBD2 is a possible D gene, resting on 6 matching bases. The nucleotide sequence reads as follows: TGTGCCAGCAGCCAGTTTGGGAGGTCGGCGACCCAGTACTTC. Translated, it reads CASSQFGRSATQYF.